One sample yielded the 22 T cell receptor beta chains listed below, sequenced in a study of Ad26.COV2.S vaccination and SARS-CoV-2 variants. Described treatment: around 19 received Ad26.COV2.S at low or high dose, single or two shots; a few received placebo; per-sample allocation not given. Each sample was drawn 63 days after the first injection (of vaccine or placebo). Clones were read by immunoSEQ multiplex PCR, and TCRdb kept only the in-frame ones, dropping some. The data contain 350,000 to 450,000 clones, roughly 85% of them singletons. Specimen: peripheral blood, collected in a trial of Ad26.COV2.S vaccine versus placebo. These TCRs come from a person between 18 and 65 years old who received the Ad26.COV2.S COVID-19 vaccine or a placebo.

V gene TRBV6-5 combines with J gene TRBJ1-5; a possible D gene is TRBD1 (6 bases). The germline V gene encodes CDR1 MNHEY and CDR2 SVGAGI. V lost 6 bases to trimming and J lost 7 bases, with 16 bases between them. The CDR3 sequence is 14 residues long. The CDR3 loop is CASSGTGGRQPQHF. CDR3 coding DNA: TGTGCCAGCAGCGGGACGGGGGGCAGGCAGCCCCAGCATTTT.

V is TRBV30 and J is TRBJ2-7; perhaps TRBD1 as D (5 bases). V dropped 3 bases and J dropped 6 bases, with 12 bases sitting between them. The germline V gene has CDR1 GTSNPN and CDR2 SVGIG (reference sequence). The CDR3 has 12 residues. The CDR3 loop reads CAWSFGQGEQYF. The CDR3 region has the DNA TGTGCCTGGAGCTTCGGGCAGGGCGAGCAGTACTTC.

This clone was seen a single time. The chain is built from TRBV5-1 and TRBJ2-2; D is unresolved. Between the trimmed V and J ends, which lost 4 bases and 5 bases, there was a span of 15 bases. There are 15 residues in the CDR3. Germline V gives CDR1 SGHRS, CDR2 YFSETQ. CDR3 loop: CASSPAALWTGELFF. The CDR3 coding sequence is TGCGCCAGCAGCCCGGCCGCCCTATGGACCGGGGAGCTGTTTTTT.

This chain uses TRBV6-4 with TRBJ2-1, with TRBD1 matching 7 bases. Germline CDR1 is MRHNA and CDR2 is SNTAGT. The length of the CDR3 is 18 residues. The V gene end was trimmed by 2 bases and the J gene end by 0 bases; junction bases not matched to a gene: 10. The CDR3 coding sequence is TGTGCCAGCAGTGACGGACAGGCCCTGGGGAACTCCTACAATGAGCAGTTCTTC. Protein sequence: CASSDGQALGNSYNEQFF.

This chain connects TRBV11-2 to TRBJ1-3; no clear D. V lost 1 base and J 0 bases, leaving 4 bases between the germline ends. Germline V gene data show CDR1 as SGHAT and CDR2 as FQNNGV. There are 14 residues in the CDR3. In DNA, the CDR3 is TGTGCCAGCAGCTTAGTCAACTCTGGAAACACCATATATTTT. Its protein product is CASSLVNSGNTIYF.

This clone was counted only a few times. For the CDR3, the DNA is TGCGCCAGCAGCTTGGCAGGGGGAGGGGGAGATACGCAGTATTTT. Its protein product is CASSLAGGGGDTQYF. The chain links TRBV5-1 to TRBJ2-3, with D possibly called TRBD1 or TRBD2 (7 bases each). Germline CDR1 SGHRS, CDR2 YFSETQ. Trimming pared 0 bases from V and 5 bases from J, leaving 13 bases between. CDR3 length: 15 residues.

A word on this clone: The same CDR3 also results from other DNA sequences found in this sample. V is TRBV7-9 and J is TRBJ2-1; 11 nucleotides line up with TRBD2. Germline CDR1 SEHNR, CDR2 FQNEAQ (reference sequence). This CDR3 spans 15 amino acids. V lost 1 base and J lost 7; bases outside the gene matches: 3. CDR3 residues: CASSLGSSGRNEQFF. CDR3 coding DNA: TGTGCCAGCAGCTTAGGTTCTAGCGGGAGGAATGAGCAGTTCTTC.

This clone showed up just a few times. The chain carries TRBV13 and TRBJ2-7; TRBD2 agrees at 9 bases. The CDR3 is 15 amino acids. Germline V gives CDR1 PRHDT, CDR2 FYEKMQ (reference sequence). The junction had 11 bases not matched to a gene; V was cut back by 5 bases and J by 6 bases. CDR3 loop: CASSGTLRGGREQYF. CDR3 DNA sequence: TGTGCCAGCAGCGGTACATTGCGGGGGGGCCGCGAGCAGTACTTC.

This rearrangement joins TRBV20-1 to TRBJ2-1; the match to TRBD1 covers 7 bases. V was pared by 5 bases and J by 7 bases, with 2 bases of the junction left unmatched. The germline V gene has CDR1 DFQATT and CDR2 SNEGSKA (reference sequence). CDR3 size: 11 residues. Here the CDR3 reads CSAPDRNEQFF. CDR3 coding DNA: TGCAGTGCTCCGGACAGGAATGAGCAGTTCTTC.

The rearrangement links TRBV5-5 to TRBJ1-5; 9 nucleotides align to TRBD1. Trimming removed 0 bases from V and 3 bases from J; junction bases left unmatched: 7. The germline V gene has CDR1 SGHKS and CDR2 YYEKEE (reference sequence). This CDR3 contains 17 residues. This CDR3 is CASSLVTGGTFNQPQHF. The CDR3 region has the DNA TGTGCCAGCAGCTTGGTTACAGGGGGCACTTTCAATCAGCCCCAGCATTTT. The variable domain in full, completed from reference TRBV5-5 and TRBJ1-5, reads DAGVTQSPTHLIKTRGQQVTLRCSPISGHKSVSWYQQVLGQGPQFIFQYYEKEERGRGNFPDRFSARQFPNYSSELNVNALLLGDSALYLCASSLVTGGTFNQPQHFGDGTRLSIL.

V usage is TRBV5-1 and J usage is TRBJ1-3; 7 nucleotides align to TRBD1. V dropped 2 bases and J dropped 0; count of bases not matched to a gene: 8. This CDR3 is built from 17 residues. Germline lookup yields CDR1 SGHRS and CDR2 YFSETQ. This CDR3 reads CASSFRTGSFSGNTIYF. CDR3 DNA sequence: TGCGCCAGCAGCTTCAGGACAGGATCTTTCTCTGGAAACACCATATATTTT.

The V and J genes are TRBV18 and TRBJ2-5; 9 bases are a match to TRBD2. J lost 3 bases, V lost 2 bases, and 4 bases had no gene match. CDR1 and CDR2 from the germline V gene are KGHSH and LQKENI. This CDR3 comprises 15 residues. The CDR3 sequence is CASSPWGLAEETQYF. In nucleotides, the CDR3 is TGTGCCAGCTCACCATGGGGACTAGCCGAAGAGACCCAGTACTTC.

The chain uses TRBV11-2 and TRBJ1-4, with D maybe TRBD1 (5 bases). With 5 bases removed from V and 5 bases from J, the gap between germline ends came to 18 bases. Looked up from germline, CDR1 is SGHAT and CDR2 is FQNNGV. The CDR3 is 16 residues long. The CDR3 region is CASSPPEVRGNEKLFF. The CDR3 bases are TGTGCCAGCAGCCCTCCGGAAGTCCGGGGGAATGAAAAACTGTTTTTT.

The chain combines TRBV5-6 with TRBJ1-1; D gene unclear. This CDR3 is 12 amino acids long. Germline assignment: CDR1 SGHDT and CDR2 YYEEEE. V lost 1 base, J lost 4 bases, and 5 bases lay in between. For the CDR3, the DNA is TGTGCCAGCAGCTTGTATGCCACTGAAGCTTTCTTT. Translated, it gives CASSLYATEAFF.

The chain uses TRBV12-3 or TRBV12-4 and TRBJ1-2; 8 bases are shared with TRBD1. The CDR3 consists of 11 residues. V shed 6 bases and J 7 bases; nucleotides not matched to a gene: 1. DNA of the CDR3: TGTGCCAGCAGCACAGGGGGTGGCTACACCTTC. Its protein is CASSTGGGYTF.

This CDR3 reads CASAPGTVEAFF. The DNA for the CDR3 is TGTGCCAGCGCCCCCGGGACAGTAGAAGCTTTCTTT. The V gene is TRBV12-3 or TRBV12-4, the J gene TRBJ1-1, with 7 bases lining up with TRBD1. V gave up 8 bases and J gave up 8 bases; unmatched junction bases: 8. This CDR3 spans 12 amino acids.

The chain has TRBV5-4 and TRBJ2-2, with TRBD1 matching 7 bases. CDR1 is SGHNT and CDR2 is YYREEE in the germline V gene (reference sequence). V dropped 1 base and J dropped 6; count of bases not matched to a gene: 9. This CDR3 spans 16 amino acids. The chain's CDR3 is CASSLRTTGIPGELFF. CDR3 sequence (DNA): TGTGCCAGCAGCTTGAGGACGACAGGGATCCCCGGGGAGCTGTTTTTT.

The rearrangement joins TRBV19 to TRBJ2-1; 8 nucleotides agree with TRBD2. CDR3 length equals 17 residues. Germline CDR1 is LNHDA and CDR2 is SQIVND (reference sequence). Trimming cost V 3 bases and J 2 bases; bases outside gene matches: 9. CDR3 coding DNA: TGTGCCAGTAGTATTTATGCAGCGGGGGACACCTACAATGAGCAGTTCTTC. It specifies CASSIYAAGDTYNEQFF. Variable domain in full (rest from reference TRBV19 and TRBJ2-1): DGGITQSPKYLFRKEGQNVTLSCEQNLNHDAMYWYRQDPGQGLRLIYYSQIVNDFQKGDIAEGYSVSREKKESFPLTVTSAQKNPTAFYLCASSIYAAGDTYNEQFFGPGTRLTVL.

V and J are TRBV7-2 and TRBJ1-2; TRBD1 agrees at 8 bases. V lost 1 base, J lost 3 bases, and 7 bases stayed unmatched. The CDR3 totals 16 residues. The germline CDR1 and CDR2 sequences are SGHTA and FQGNSA. The CDR3 DNA reads TGTGCCAGCAGCTTAGTGGGACAGGCCCCGTACTATGGCTACACCTTC. It codes for CASSLVGQAPYYGYTF.

The rearrangement links TRBV6-2 or TRBV6-3 to TRBJ2-3, with 7 bases lining up with TRBD1. The germline V gene has CDR1 MNHEY and CDR2 SVGEGT. The CDR3 has 18 residues. J gave up 6 bases and V 2 bases, and 17 bases lay outside the gene matches. CDR3 amino acids: CASSYDPGQMPQSDTQYF. Here the CDR3 DNA reads TGTGCCAGCAGTTACGATCCGGGACAGATGCCACAGTCGGATACGCAGTATTTT.

The count of this clone is one. This chain connects TRBV11-2 to TRBJ2-3, with 12 bases aligning to TRBD1. CDR1 and CDR2 (germline): SGHAT, FQNNGV. This CDR3 has 15 amino acids. V lost 3 bases to trimming and J lost 4 bases; unmatched junction nucleotides: 2. Here the CDR3 reads CASSLGTGGADTQYF. CDR3 in DNA: TGTGCCAGCAGCTTGGGGACAGGGGGCGCAGATACGCAGTATTTT.

The genes are TRBV9 and TRBJ1-2; 8 bases line up with TRBD1. The CDR3 is made up of 13 amino acids. The V gene end was trimmed by 5 bases and the J gene end by 4 bases; junction bases not matched to a gene: 4. In germline, CDR1 is SGDLS, CDR2 YYNGEE. The DNA of the CDR3 is TGTGCCAGCAGGGCAGGGGGCGGCTATGGCTACACCTTC. Protein sequence: CASRAGGGYGYTF.